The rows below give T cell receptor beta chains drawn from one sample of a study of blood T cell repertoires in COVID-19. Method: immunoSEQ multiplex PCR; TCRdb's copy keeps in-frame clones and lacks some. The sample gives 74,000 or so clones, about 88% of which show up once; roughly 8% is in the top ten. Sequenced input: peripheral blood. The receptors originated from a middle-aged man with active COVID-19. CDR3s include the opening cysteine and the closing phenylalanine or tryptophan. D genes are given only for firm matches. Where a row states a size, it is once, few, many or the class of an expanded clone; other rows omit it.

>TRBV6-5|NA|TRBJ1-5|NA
TGTGCCAGCAGTTTATTAACTTTTAATCAGCCCCAGCATTTT
CASSLLTFNQPQHF
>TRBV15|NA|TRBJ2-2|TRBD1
TGTGCCACCAGCAGAGTACGGACAGGGTCAGCCACCGGGGAGCTGTTTTTT
CATSRVRTGSATGELFF
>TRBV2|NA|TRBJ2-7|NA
TGTGCCAGCACCCAGACTCCGAGCTCCTACGAGCAGTACTTC
CASTQTPSSYEQYF
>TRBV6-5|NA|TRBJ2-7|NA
TGTGCCAGCAGTTACTCCGGCGACAGGAGCTCCTACGAGCAGTACTTC
CASSYSGDRSSYEQYF
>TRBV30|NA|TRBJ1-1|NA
TGTGCCTGGAGTCCGACAGTTAACACTGAAGCTTTCTTT
CAWSPTVNTEAFF
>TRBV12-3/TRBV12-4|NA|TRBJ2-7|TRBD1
TGTGCCAGCAGTCGGGGACAGGTCTACGAGCAGTACTTC
CASSRGQVYEQYF
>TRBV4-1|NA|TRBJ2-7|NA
TGCGCCAGCAGCCATTCAGACTCCTACGAGCAGTACTTC
CASSHSDSYEQYF
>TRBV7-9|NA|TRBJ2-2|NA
TGTGCCAGCCGATCCCCGGGGAACACCGGGGAGCTGTTTTTT
CASRSPGNTGELFF
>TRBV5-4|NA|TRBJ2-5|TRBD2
TGTGCCAGCAGCCCTCGCGGGGGGCCGGGGGAGACCCAGTACTTC
CASSPRGGPGETQYF
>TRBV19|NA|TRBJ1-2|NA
TGTGCCAGTAGTCCCGGCAGGGCCTATGGCTACACCTTC
CASSPGRAYGYTF
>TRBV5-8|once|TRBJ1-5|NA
TGTGCCAGCAGCTTACATGGAGGGGATAGCAATCAGCCCCAGCATTTT
CASSLHGGDSNQPQHF
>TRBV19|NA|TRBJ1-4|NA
TGTGCCAGTGCCAGCGGAGGGGATGAAAAACTGTTTTTT
CASASGGDEKLFF
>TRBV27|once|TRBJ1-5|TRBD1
TGTGCCAGCAGTTTATATACAGGGGGCAATCAGCCCCAGCATTTT
CASSLYTGGNQPQHF
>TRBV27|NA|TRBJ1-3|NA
TGTGCCAGCAGTTTATCACAGGGATACACCATATATTTT
CASSLSQGYTIYF
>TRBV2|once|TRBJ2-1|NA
TGTGCCAGCAGTGATGGGACTGCGAATGAGCAGTTCTTC
CASSDGTANEQFF
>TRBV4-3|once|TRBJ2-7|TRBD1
TGCGCCAGCAGCCAAGAAGTCCCGGTGGGACAGGCAAACTCCTACGAGCAGTACTTC
CASSQEVPVGQANSYEQYF
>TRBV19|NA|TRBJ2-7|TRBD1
TGTGCCAGTAACAGGACAGGGTTTCCCTCCGAGCAGTACTTC
CASNRTGFPSEQYF
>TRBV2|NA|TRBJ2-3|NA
TGTGCCAGCAGCCTACTAGCCGGATTCACAGATACGCAGTATTTT
CASSLLAGFTDTQYF
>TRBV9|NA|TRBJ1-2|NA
TGTGCCAGCAGCGTAGACAGCTATGGCTACACCTTC
CASSVDSYGYTF
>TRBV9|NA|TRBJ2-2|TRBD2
TGTGCCAGCAGCCCCCGACTACTAGCGGGTACGAACACCGGGGAGCTGTTTTTT
CASSPRLLAGTNTGELFF
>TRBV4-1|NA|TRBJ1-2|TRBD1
TGCGCCAGCAGCAATCAGGGGGCCCTTTATGGCTACACCTTC
CASSNQGALYGYTF
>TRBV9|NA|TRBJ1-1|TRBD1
TGTGCCAGCAGCCCTACGGGACAGGGGAAAGCTTTCTTT
CASSPTGQGKAFF
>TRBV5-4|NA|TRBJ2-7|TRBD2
TGTGCCAGCAGTCAGACGGGGGAGGGAGGGGAGCAGTACTTC
CASSQTGEGGEQYF
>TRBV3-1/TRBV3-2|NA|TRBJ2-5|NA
TGTGCCAGCAGCCAAGGTTATCTTACTACCCAGTACTTC
CASSQGYLTTQYF
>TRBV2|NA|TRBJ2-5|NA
TGTGCCAGCAGTGAAGCAGGGGGTCCCCAAGAGACCCAGTACTTC
CASSEAGGPQETQYF
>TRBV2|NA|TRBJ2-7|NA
TGTGCCAGCAGTGACAACAGAGTCCACGAGCAGTACTTC
CASSDNRVHEQYF
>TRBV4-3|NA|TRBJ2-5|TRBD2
TGCGCCAGCAGCCAAGGGACTAGCGGAAAACAAGAGACCCAGTACTTC
CASSQGTSGKQETQYF
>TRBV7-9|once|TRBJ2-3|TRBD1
TGTGCCAGCAGCCTCGTCCCGGGGACAGAAAGCACAGATACGCAGTATTTT
CASSLVPGTESTDTQYF
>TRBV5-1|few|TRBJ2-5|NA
TGCGCCAGCAGCGGGGCGGGGGCGCAGGGAGAGACCCAGTACTTC
CASSGAGAQGETQYF
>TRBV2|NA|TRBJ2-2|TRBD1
TGTGCCAGCAGTGAACGGGACAGCCGGAACGCCGGGGAGCTGTTTTTT
CASSERDSRNAGELFF
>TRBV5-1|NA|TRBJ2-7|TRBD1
TGCGCCAGCAGCTTGGGACAGGGGAGTTACGAGCAGTACTTC
CASSLGQGSYEQYF
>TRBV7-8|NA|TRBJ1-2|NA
TGTGCCAGCAGCACCCGGGACTGGGCTGGCGGCTACACCTTC
CASSTRDWAGGYTF
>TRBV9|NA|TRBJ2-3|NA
TGTGCCAGCAGCGAGGTGGGGGCAGCCAACACAGATACGCAGTATTTT
CASSEVGAANTDTQYF
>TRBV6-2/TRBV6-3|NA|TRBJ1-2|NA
TGTGCCAGCAGTTACGGCGACAACTTCTATGGCTACACCTTC
CASSYGDNFYGYTF
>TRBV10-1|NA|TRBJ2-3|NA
TGCGCCAGCACCCGGGACTTCGCAGATACGCAGTATTTT
CASTRDFADTQYF
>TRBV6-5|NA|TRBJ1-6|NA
TGTGCCAGCGGGGGCAGGTCCTTTAATTCACCCCTCCACTTT
CASGGRSFNSPLHF
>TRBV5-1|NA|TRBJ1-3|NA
TGCGCCAGCAGCTTGGGACAGGGAAACACCATATATTTT
CASSLGQGNTIYF
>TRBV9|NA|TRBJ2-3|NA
TGTGCCAGCAGCGTCGGCGGCACTGCAGATACGCAGTATTTT
CASSVGGTADTQYF
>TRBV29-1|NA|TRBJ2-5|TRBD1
TGCAGCGTTGAAGGATTGGACAGGGGGAGGGAGACCCAGTACTTC
CSVEGLDRGRETQYF
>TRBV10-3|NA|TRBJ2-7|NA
TGTGCCATCAGTGAGCGGGGCCGGGGGTCCTACGAGCAGTACTTC
CAISERGRGSYEQYF
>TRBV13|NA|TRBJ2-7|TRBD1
TGTGCCAGCGGACAGGGGAGAGGCTACGAGCAGTACTTC
CASGQGRGYEQYF
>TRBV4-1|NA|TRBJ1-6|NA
TGCGCCAGCAGCCAGGGAGGGAAGGGTCCTAGTAATTCACCCCTCCACTTT
CASSQGGKGPSNSPLHF